The source of this T cell receptor beta chain is a study of T cell responses to AZD1222 COVID-19 vaccine (dated by TCRdb to the early 2020s). Looking at the study overall: TCR sequencing was performed for 230 to 250 trial participants, of whom about 200 were given two doses of AZD1222 and some 25 were given two doses of MenACWY control vaccine. Trial participants were enrolled by age into subgroups of 18-55, 56-69 and 70-plus years, and around 150, 28 and 57 TCR-sequenced participants, respectively, were included in these subgroups.

The time point label of this sample denotes: about 28 days (+/-7) after the second vaccine dose. AZD1222 recipients whose second dose came at about 4 weeks and those whose second dose came at about 12 weeks were combined into one group, since spike-specific TCR depth and breadth did not differ between the two schedules. Samples from vaccinated people were obtained from the UK trials COV001 and COV002, which included a single-blind randomized controlled phase 2/3 trial of AZD1222 (ChAdOx1 nCoV-19) in healthy adults. For TCRbeta chain sequencing, PBMC samples were collected from trial participants at day 0 and at day 28 after the second dose. The CDR3 regions of human TCRbeta chains were analyzed by immunosequencing. On the study's bioinformatics: Repertoire TCRs were checked for matches against a reference library of SARS-CoV-2-specific TCRs that had been generated using the MIRA antigen-specificity platform. Breadth meant the fraction of unique TCRs that were SARS-CoV-2-associated, whereas depth meant the fraction of total T cells that were SARS-CoV-2-associated. Using the MIRA data, each spike-specific TCR was assigned both to the spike region to which the TCR was reactive and to a CD4 or CD8 class. Log10-transformed breadth and depth values were compared by one-way ANOVA with Sidak's multiple comparisons tests. As stored in TCRdb, this immuneACCESS dataset retains in-frame rearrangements with V and J assigned. A fraction of the clones does not appear; measured against another copy, unresolved V genes explain less than half of the discrepancy, and the remainder lacks a known reason. V and J calls and clone size come straight from that table; D and trimming were deduced from the DNA. This sample comprises 150,000 to 200,000 clones, about 92% of them detected only once. The top ten constitute 5% to 6.5% of the sample.

General study outcomes and caveats: Reportedly, almost half of the unique spike-specific TCRs recognized epitopes lying outside the regions that are mutated in the B.1.351 and B.1.1.7 variants. Conclusions about previously exposed vaccinees were limited because only six AZD1222 recipients were SARS-CoV-2 seropositive at baseline. Spike-specific TCR breadth and depth rose significantly after two AZD1222 doses compared with day 0 and with MenACWY recipients. CD4 TCRs associated with the vaccine covered the entire spike protein, and the dominant responses were in regions 160-218 and 743-854. Most participants were white British and females outnumbered males, and the authors suggested that clonal diversity may have been underestimated. In the small 56-69-year group, the increase in depth fell short of significance, most likely because of low power. Because no day 14 peak-response samples were available, repertoires were characterized only after the peak T cell response.

V is cut by 7 bases and J by 2 bases, and the space between the germline ends is 12 bases. CDR1 SNHLY and CDR2 FYNNEI are derived from the germline V gene. The cysteine opens and the phenylalanine closes a CDR3 of 13 amino acids. Kept here is only the CDR3 DNA, which spans 39 bases and is read in frame from base 1. Worth noting for this clone: Its antigen target is currently unknown. Base qualities are not at hand, and no much larger clone is one base apart.

The rearranged segments are TRBV2 and TRBJ2-7; the D gene could be TRBD1 or TRBD2, each one agreeing over 5 bases. The TCR originated in an adult who received the AZD1222 COVID-19 vaccine. This sample comprised peripheral blood, obtained 28 days after the second AZD1222 dose. The CDR3 protein sequence reads: CASKGTVTYEQYF. The DNA sequence is as follows: TGTGCCAGCAAAGGGACGGTTACCTACGAGCAGTACTTC.